Each of the 6 T cell receptor beta chains below was sequenced from the same sample in a study of a mutant IDH1 vaccine in newly diagnosed glioma. TCRdb keeps only in-frame clones here, not all; method: immunoSEQ multiplex PCR. The table records fewer than 35,000 clones, around 89% of them present only once. The time point here: week 23, last vaccination. Each dose of the vaccine consisted of 300 ug of mutant IDH1 20-mer peptide, with topical imiquimod. For these receptors, no antigen is known. This sample comprised PBMCs, obtained from a glioma patient whose treatment included an IDH1 peptide vaccine. All receptors come from a man aged 35 to 55 with glioma.

The chain employs TRBV7-6 and TRBJ2-2, with TRBD1 matching over 10 bases. CDR1 is SGHVS and CDR2 is FNYEAQ in the germline V gene. The CDR3 is 16 amino acids. The J segment lost 4 bases and the V segment lost 1 base, leaving 3 bases of the junction unmatched. CDR3 coding DNA: TGTGCCAGCAGCTTAGTGGGGACAGGGGCCACCGGGGAGCTGTTTTTT. As protein: CASSLVGTGATGELFF.

This chain links TRBV5-5 with TRBJ1-2, with D possibly being TRBD1 (6 bases). CDR3 length: 16 residues. The V gene lost 3 bases and the J gene lost 8 bases, with 23 bases spanning the gap. Germline CDR1 reads SGHKS; CDR2 reads YYEKEE (reference sequence). CDR3 sequence reads: CASSSDLTGRPAGYTF. CDR3 DNA: TGTGCCAGCAGCTCGGATCTTACAGGGCGACCGGCGGGCTACACCTTC.

This chain uses TRBV9 with TRBJ1-2; 11 bases fit TRBD1. Germline V gives CDR1 SGDLS, CDR2 YYNGEE. V lost 4 bases and J lost 7; bases outside the gene matches: 6. The CDR3 has 14 amino acids. The CDR3 nucleotides are TGTGCCAGCAGCCACTGGGGGACAGGGGGTGGCTACACCTTC. Translation gives CASSHWGTGGGYTF.

This clone was detected a few times. This chain connects TRBV19 to TRBJ2-2; D unclear. Germline V CDR1 and CDR2: LNHDA, SQIVND (reference sequence). V lost 5 bases, J lost 0 bases, and 10 bases lay in between. The CDR3 has 15 residues. CDR3 coding DNA: TGTGCCAGTAGTCAGGACCGCACGAACACCGGGGAGCTGTTTTTT. It codes for CASSQDRTNTGELFF.

V usage is TRBV7-2 and J usage is TRBJ1-4, with 10 bases fitting TRBD1. Germline V CDR1 and CDR2: SGHTA, FQGNSA. CDR3 length: 14 amino acids. V was clipped by 4 bases and J by 7 bases; unmatched bases: 3. CDR3 region: CASSSGTGVEKLFF. For the CDR3, the DNA is TGTGCCAGCAGCTCCGGGACAGGGGTTGAAAAACTGTTTTTT.

The table lists this clone with a count of one. CDR3: CASSSFPGLLHRPPLHF. The CDR3 nucleotides read TGTGCCAGCAGCTCATTCCCGGGACTCCTACACCGACCACCCCTCCACTTT. This rearrangement joins TRBV7-2 to TRBJ1-6; perhaps TRBD1 as D (5 bases). The V end lost 4 bases, the J end lost 11 bases, and 24 bases lay between the germline ends. Germline values: CDR1 SGHTA, CDR2 FQGNSA. CDR3 length equals 17 residues.